Detailed here is one TCR beta chain. V was pared by 3 bases and J by 5 bases, with 22 bases between. The CDR3 runs to 16 residues. Germline V CDR1 and CDR2: DFQATT, SNEGSKA (reference sequence). This entry comes from a study of blood T cell repertoires in COVID-19. Study-level background: Specimens from acute and convalescent COVID-19 originated in the United States, Italy and Spain. PBMCs, B-cell-depleted T cells, or T cells provided the cDNA or gDNA that made up the material.

In the authors' methods: Cell counts per sample came from amplifying reference gene primers. Measured with immunoSEQ multiplex PCR; TCRdb has only the in-frame clones, and not every one. That table gives V, J and clone size, and the DNA gave D and trimming. The data show 250,000 to 300,000 clones, with roughly 90% seen just once and 2.1% held by the top ten. The Seattle site enrolled patients during active infection and followed them longitudinally. Input material: peripheral blood. The chain combines TRBV20-1 with TRBJ1-2; TRBD1 is a possible D gene (6 bases). This TCR was sampled from a woman aged 60 to 75 with COVID-19, enrolled during active disease. CDR3 loop: CSASTVAGRGSYGYTF. The CDR3 DNA reads as TGCAGTGCTAGTACGGTGGCCGGCAGGGGAAGTTATGGCTACACCTTC.